This TCR beta chain was obtained from a study of monozygotic twins with inflammatory bowel disease. TCRdb derives one entry per CDR3 protein from the 5' RACE reads, leaving out DNA. In all, the sample yields approximately 400,000 distinct CDR3 sequences. Study results and caveats: Twins with IBD were found to have lower TCRbeta diversity (inverse Simpson) than healthy co-twins.

Note on this clonotype: The target antigen is unknown.

Per germline, CDR1 DFQATT and CDR2 SNEGSKA (reference sequence). The CDR3 consists of 17 residues. The chain employs TRBV20-1 and TRBJ2-1; TCRdb designates TRBD2, a call that cannot be tested without DNA. The sequence was collected from a human donor with ulcerative colitis or Crohn's disease, or a healthy co-twin of an affected twin (not recorded which). The source material was blood. CDR3 region: CSAPSNPGREFGNEQFF.